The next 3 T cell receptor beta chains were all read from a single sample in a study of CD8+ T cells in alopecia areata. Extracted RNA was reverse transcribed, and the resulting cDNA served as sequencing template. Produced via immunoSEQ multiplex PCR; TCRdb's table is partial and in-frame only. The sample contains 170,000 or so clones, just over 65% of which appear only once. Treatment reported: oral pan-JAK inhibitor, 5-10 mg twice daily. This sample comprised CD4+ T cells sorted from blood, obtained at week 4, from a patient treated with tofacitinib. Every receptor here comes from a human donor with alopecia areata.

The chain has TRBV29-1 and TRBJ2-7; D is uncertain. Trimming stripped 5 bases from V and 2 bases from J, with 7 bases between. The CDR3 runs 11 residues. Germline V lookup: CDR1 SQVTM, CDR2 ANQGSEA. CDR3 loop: CSVRNTYEQYF. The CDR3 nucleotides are TGCAGCGTTCGCAACACCTACGAGCAGTACTTC.

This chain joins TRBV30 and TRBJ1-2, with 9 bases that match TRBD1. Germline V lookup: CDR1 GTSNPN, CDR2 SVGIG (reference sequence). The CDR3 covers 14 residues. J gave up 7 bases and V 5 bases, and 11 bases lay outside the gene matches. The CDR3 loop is CAWAPGQGIGGYTF. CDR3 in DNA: TGTGCCTGGGCTCCGGGACAGGGCATCGGTGGCTACACCTTC.

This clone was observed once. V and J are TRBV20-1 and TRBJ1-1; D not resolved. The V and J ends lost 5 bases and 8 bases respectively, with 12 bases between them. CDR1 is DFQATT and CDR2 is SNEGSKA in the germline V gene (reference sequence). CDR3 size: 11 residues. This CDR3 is CSAGSYYEAFF. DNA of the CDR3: TGCAGTGCTGGGTCTTACTACGAAGCTTTCTTT.